The entry that follows covers one T cell receptor (beta chain) sequence. This sample was taken from a study of blood T cell repertoires in COVID-19. Overall study: Acute-phase and convalescent COVID-19 samples originated in the United States, Italy and Spain. T cells, B-cell-depleted T cells, or PBMCs supplied cDNA or gDNA.

J gave up 10 bases and V 4 bases, and 12 bases lay outside the gene matches. CDR3 length equals 14 residues. Germline V gives CDR1 SGHTA, CDR2 FQGNSA. Authors' processing steps: From reference gene primer amplification, estimates of nucleated cell counts were derived. Profiled with immunoSEQ multiplex PCR; TCRdb holds only in-frame clones, not every one. That table is the source of V, J and clone size, and D and trimming were worked out from the DNA. This table has under 30,000 clones, approximately 89% appearing once. Sequenced input: peripheral blood. This clonotype was sampled from a human donor in a cohort sampled during active COVID-19. The V and J genes are TRBV7-2 and TRBJ1-1, with 7 bases fitting TRBD1. CDR3 DNA sequence: TGTGCCAGCAGCTACGACAGGGAACCTGGTGGAGCTTTCTTT. It encodes CASSYDREPGGAFF.